This TCR beta chain was sequenced for a study of cytomegalovirus exposure and HLA in healthy donors. Background on the study: Earlier findings included 100 million to 130 million unique TCR beta sequences obtained from 170 million or so T cells.

Each donor's status was that of a healthy bone marrow donor. This CDR3 contains 14 residues. The V and J ends lost 5 bases and 3 bases, in that order; junction bases with no gene match: 6. Germline lookup yields CDR1 SEHNR and CDR2 FQNEAQ (reference sequence). PCR amplification relied on 60 Vbeta primers (plus 13 Jbeta primers). Only in-frame clones appear in the TCRdb table, and some are missing; sequencing was by immunoSEQ multiplex PCR. The sample holds approximately 97,000 clones, 81% seen once. The specimen was PBMCs. The receptor comes from a middle-aged man in good health and CMV-seropositive. The chain joins TRBV7-9 to TRBJ2-7; 8 bases are a match to TRBD2. DNA of the CDR3: TGTGCCAGCAGCCCGAGCGGGAGAGTCTACGAGCAGTACTTC. Its protein is CASSPSGRVYEQYF.